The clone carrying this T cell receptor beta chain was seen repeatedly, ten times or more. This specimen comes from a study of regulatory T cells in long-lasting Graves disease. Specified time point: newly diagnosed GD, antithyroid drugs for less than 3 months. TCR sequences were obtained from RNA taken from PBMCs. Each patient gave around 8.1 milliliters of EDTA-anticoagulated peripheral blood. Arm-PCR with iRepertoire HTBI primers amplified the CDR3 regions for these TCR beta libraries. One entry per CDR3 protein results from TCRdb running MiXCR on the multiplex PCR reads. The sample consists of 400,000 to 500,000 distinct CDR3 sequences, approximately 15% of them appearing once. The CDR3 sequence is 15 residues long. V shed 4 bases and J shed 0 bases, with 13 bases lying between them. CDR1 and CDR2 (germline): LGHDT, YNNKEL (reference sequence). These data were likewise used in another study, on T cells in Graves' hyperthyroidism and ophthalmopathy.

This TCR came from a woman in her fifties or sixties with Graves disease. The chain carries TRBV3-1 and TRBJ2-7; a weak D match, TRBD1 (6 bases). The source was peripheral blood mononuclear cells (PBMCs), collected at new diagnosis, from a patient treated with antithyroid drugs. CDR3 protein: CASSPGQPSSYEQYF. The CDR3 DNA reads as TGTGCCAGCAGCCCCGGACAGCCAAGCTCCTACGAGCAGTACTTC.